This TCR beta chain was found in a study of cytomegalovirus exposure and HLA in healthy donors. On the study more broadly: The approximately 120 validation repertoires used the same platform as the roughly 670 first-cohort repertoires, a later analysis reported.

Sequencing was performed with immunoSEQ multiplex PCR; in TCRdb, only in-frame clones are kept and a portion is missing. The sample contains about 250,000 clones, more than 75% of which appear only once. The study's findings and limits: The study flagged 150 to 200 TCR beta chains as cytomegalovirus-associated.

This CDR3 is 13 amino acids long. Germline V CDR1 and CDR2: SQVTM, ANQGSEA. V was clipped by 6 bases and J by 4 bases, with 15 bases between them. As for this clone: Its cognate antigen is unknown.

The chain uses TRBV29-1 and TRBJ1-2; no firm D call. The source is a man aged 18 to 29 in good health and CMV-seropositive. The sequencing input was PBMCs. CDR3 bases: TGCAGCGTACCAGAAGAGGGAGCCTATGGCTACACCTTC. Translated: CSVPEEGAYGYTF.